This T cell receptor beta chain was observed in a study of blood T cell repertoires in COVID-19. The wider study: The samples span acute and convalescent COVID-19 from the United States, Italy and Spain. Sources were T cells, B-cell-depleted T cells, or PBMCs; the material itself was cDNA or gDNA.

In its sample, this clone ranks as medium-sized (0.01 to 0.1%). The germline CDR1 and CDR2 sequences are SGHAT and FQNNGV. With 4 bases removed from V and 5 bases from J, the gap between germline ends came to 18 bases. The CDR3 sequence is 15 residues long. As originally analysed: Nucleated cell counts were estimated from reference gene primer amplification. Generated by immunoSEQ multiplex PCR, the TCRdb table keeps only in-frame clones and is missing some. Clonal size and the V and J genes are those of that table, whereas D and trimming came from the DNA. The data contain roughly 4,900 clones, roughly 67% of them seen just once; the ten biggest clones take up roughly 38%.

The sequence was obtained from a human donor in a cohort sampled during active COVID-19. Sequenced material: peripheral blood. The gene calls are TRBV11-2 and TRBJ2-7, with D possibly being TRBD1 (6 bases). The CDR3 sequence: CASSSTGNREDEQYF. CDR3 in DNA: TGTGCCAGCAGCTCCACTGGGAACAGGGAAGACGAGCAGTACTTC.